This T cell receptor (beta chain) is drawn from a study of control samples from healthy donors and cancer patients. Per germline, CDR1 SGHTA and CDR2 FQGTGA. CDR3 length equals 15 residues. V was trimmed by 1 base and J by 0 bases, leaving 10 bases between them. The data were produced by immunoSEQ multiplex PCR, yet TCRdb's version contains in-frame clones alone and is incomplete. This table holds approximately 83,000 clones, about 92% found once. The chain has TRBV7-3 and TRBJ2-7; a weak D match, TRBD1 (5 bases). The origin of this receptor is a woman aged 25 to 39 in good health. Sequenced input: blood. The CDR3, as DNA: TGTGCCAGCAGCTTAAATGGGGCTAACTCCTACGAGCAGTACTTC. Its translation: CASSLNGANSYEQYF.